One and the same sample provided the 20 T cell receptor beta chains below, sequenced in a study of T cells in tuberculosis. Libraries were prepared by immunoSEQ multiplex PCR; TCRdb keeps only in-frame clonotypes and omits some of them. In the table there are tens of thousands of clones, around 96% of which are singletons. Sample: PBMCs. These receptors all stem from a donor aged 10 to 29 with latent tuberculosis or without tuberculosis infection.

V and J are TRBV9 and TRBJ2-5; the D is unclear. Germline V gene data show CDR1 as SGDLS and CDR2 as YYNGEE. The length of the CDR3 is 16 residues. Trimming removed 0 bases from V and 0 bases from J, with 12 bases in between. The CDR3 DNA reads as TGTGCCAGCAGCGTAGGAAGCTCAACGTACCAAGAGACCCAGTACTTC. Encoded protein: CASSVGSSTYQETQYF.

This chain uses TRBV18 with TRBJ1-2; 9 bases agree with TRBD1. The V segment lost 2 bases and the J segment 6 bases; nucleotides outside the gene matches: 10. CDR1 is KGHSH, CDR2 LQKENI, per germline. The CDR3 totals 16 residues. The CDR3 DNA follows: TGTGCCAGCTCACCAAGCTCCGGGACAGGGAGTAATGGCTACACCTTC. This encodes CASSPSSGTGSNGYTF.

The J gene is TRBJ1-2, the V gene TRBV11-2; maybe TRBD1 (5 bases). The germline V and J ends were trimmed by 1 base and 6 bases, with 12 bases remaining between them. The CDR3 extends over 14 amino acids. CDR1 is SGHAT and CDR2 is FQNNGV in the germline V gene. DNA of the CDR3: TGTGCCAGCAGCTTAGGCGGGGCTGGGGATGGCTACACCTTC. It yields the protein CASSLGGAGDGYTF.

This chain connects TRBV13 to TRBJ2-2, with D perhaps matching TRBD2 (5 bases). Trimming took off 5 bases at V and 0 bases at J, with 16 bases between the two ends. Germline V gene lookup returns CDR1 PRHDT and CDR2 FYEKMQ (reference sequence). The CDR3 is made up of 17 amino acids. Here the CDR3 DNA reads TGTGCCAGCAGCAATCAAATGACTACGACGAACACCGGGGAGCTGTTTTTT. Protein: CASSNQMTTTNTGELFF.

The CDR3, as DNA: TGTGCCAGCAGCCTTACACTAACTAGCGGGAGGGTTGGTGAGCAGTTCTTC. As protein: CASSLTLTSGRVGEQFF. The chain recombines TRBV7-2 with TRBJ2-1, with 13 positions matching TRBD2. CDR3 length: 17 amino acids. The germline CDR1 and CDR2 sequences are SGHTA and FQGNSA. Trimming took 5 bases from V and 9 from J; bases not matched to a gene: 13.

The chain has TRBV29-1 and TRBJ1-1, with D tentatively TRBD1 (5 bases). CDR3 length: 13 residues. Per the germline V gene, CDR1 is SQVTM and CDR2 is ANQGSEA. The V end lost 1 base, the J end lost 3 bases, and 9 bases lay between the germline ends. The CDR3 DNA sequence: TGCAGCGTTGAAGTCAGGGCGGACACTGAAGCTTTCTTT. Its translation: CSVEVRADTEAFF.

The rearrangement joins TRBV5-1 to TRBJ2-6; 8 nucleotides align to TRBD1. The CDR3 is 22 residues long. V shed 2 bases and J 1 base; nucleotides not matched to a gene: 20. CDR1 and CDR2 (germline): SGHRS, YFSETQ. Here the CDR3 reads CASSFSRLGQGRDGSGANVLTF. The CDR3 bases are TGCGCCAGCAGCTTTTCCCGTCTCGGACAGGGTCGCGACGGGTCTGGGGCCAACGTCCTGACTTTC. Using reference TRBV5-1 and TRBJ2-6 for the parts outside the CDR3, the full variable domain is KAGVTQTPRYLIKTRGQQVTLSCSPISGHRSVSWYQQTPGQGLQFLFEYFSETQRNKGNFPGRFSGRQFSNSRSEMNVSTLELGDSALYLCASSFSRLGQGRDGSGANVLTFGAGSRLTVL.

The V call is TRBV18, the J call TRBJ2-1; D is possibly TRBD2 (6 bases). Deletions cut 6 bases from V and 5 bases from J, with 17 bases between. Germline assignment: CDR1 KGHSH and CDR2 LQKENI. There are 15 residues in the CDR3. The CDR3 bases are TGTGCCAGCTCCCCCAGGAGGGAGTATAACAATGAGCAGTTCTTC. Amino acid sequence: CASSPRREYNNEQFF.

The V call is TRBV6-5, the J call TRBJ1-1; TRBD1 is a possible D gene (6 bases). The ends were cut back, 6 bases at V and 5 bases at J, with 16 bases in the middle. Per germline, CDR1 MNHEY and CDR2 SVGAGI. This CDR3 is 14 amino acids long. The CDR3 is CASSLLVGGTEAFF. The CDR3 DNA reads TGTGCCAGCAGCCTCTTAGTAGGGGGAACTGAAGCTTTCTTT.

V is TRBV9 and J is TRBJ1-4; D ambiguous. This CDR3 spans 15 amino acids. Trimming pared 7 bases from V and 6 bases from J, leaving 19 bases between. CDR1 and CDR2 (germline): SGDLS, YYNGEE. The CDR3 protein is CASSAGYTPDEKLFF. Written as DNA, the CDR3 is TGTGCCAGCTCTGCAGGCTATACCCCGGATGAAAAACTGTTTTTT.

This clone was found once. The chain links TRBV18 to TRBJ1-1, with D possibly matching TRBD1 (5 bases). Trimming shortened V by 1 base and J by 5 bases, and 11 bases separated the two germline ends. CDR3 length: 14 amino acids. Germline CDR1 reads KGHSH; CDR2 reads LQKENI. The DNA of the CDR3 is TGTGCCAGCTCACCACTTCAGGGTTGGACTGAAGCTTTCTTT. This translates into CASSPLQGWTEAFF.

This chain joins TRBV6-4 and TRBJ2-1; D remains ambiguous. V was trimmed by 0 bases and J by 1 base, leaving 13 bases between them. The CDR3 is 17 residues long. Germline V gene data show CDR1 as MRHNA and CDR2 as SNTAGT. CDR3 in amino acids: CASSDSSRVGSYNEQFF. CDR3 DNA sequence: TGTGCCAGCAGTGACTCGAGTCGAGTTGGTTCCTACAATGAGCAGTTCTTC.

The chain couples TRBV7-2 to TRBJ1-5; D is perhaps TRBD1 (6 bases). Germline V gene data show CDR1 as SGHTA and CDR2 as FQGNSA. Trimming shortened V by 7 bases and J by 5 bases, and 12 bases separated the two germline ends. The CDR3 is 13 amino acids. The CDR3 DNA follows: TGTGCCAGCAACAAACAGGGCGATCAGCCCCAGCATTTT. Its translation: CASNKQGDQPQHF.

V and J are TRBV5-8 and TRBJ1-6; D remains unclear. CDR3 size: 13 residues. V dropped 3 bases and J dropped 6 bases, with 7 bases sitting between them. CDR1 SGHTS and CDR2 YDEGEE come from the germline V gene. For the CDR3, the DNA is TGTGCCAGCAGCTCCAGAGGTAATTCACCCCTCCACTTT. Amino acids: CASSSRGNSPLHF.

The chain is built from TRBV6-5 and TRBJ1-6; D is unclear. V lost 0 bases to trimming and J lost 7 bases, with 10 bases between them. Germline-derived CDR1 and CDR2 are MNHEY and SVGAGI. The CDR3 length is 15 residues. CDR3 loop: CASSYSTETNSPLHF. The CDR3 DNA reads TGTGCCAGCAGTTACTCAACAGAAACCAATTCACCCCTCCACTTT.

V usage is TRBV6-6 and J usage is TRBJ2-4, with a possible D match to TRBD2 (5 bases). The CDR3 spans 15 residues. V was trimmed by 2 bases and J by 0 bases, leaving 8 bases between them. Germline V gene sequence: CDR1 MNHNY, CDR2 SVGAGI (reference sequence). CDR3 nucleotide sequence: TGTGCCAGCAGTTACGAGGGCCTAGCCAAAAACATTCAGTACTTC. Amino acid sequence: CASSYEGLAKNIQYF.

The chain carries TRBV10-3 and TRBJ1-1, with TRBD1 matching 7 bases. The germline V gene encodes CDR1 ENHRY and CDR2 SYGVKD. The CDR3 runs to 13 residues. J was trimmed by 5 bases and V by 10 bases; bases with no gene match: 10. CDR3 nucleotide sequence: TGTGCCACCTCAACAGGGGACCGAACTGAAGCTTTCTTT. This codes for CATSTGDRTEAFF.

This clone occurred once. This chain joins TRBV5-1 and TRBJ1-2; D is possibly TRBD1 (6 bases). This CDR3 is built from 14 residues. Trimming took off 4 bases at V and 3 bases at J, with 13 bases between the two ends. Germline values: CDR1 SGHRS, CDR2 YFSETQ. The CDR3 loop is CASSAPGVDYGYTF. CDR3 sequence (DNA): TGCGCCAGCAGCGCCCCAGGGGTTGACTATGGCTACACCTTC.

V is TRBV4-1 and J is TRBJ1-1; possibly TRBD1 for D (6 bases). The CDR3 runs 15 residues. The V gene's germline CDR1 is MGHRA and CDR2 YSYEKL. The ends were cut back, 4 bases at V and 0 bases at J, with 12 bases in the middle. CDR3 coding DNA: TGCGCCAGCAGCCTCCGGGACACAGTGAACACTGAAGCTTTCTTT. Translating gives CASSLRDTVNTEAFF.

The genes are TRBV11-1 and TRBJ2-2; the D gene is possibly TRBD2 (5 bases). V lost 1 base and J 4 bases, leaving 10 bases between the germline ends. Germline V gene data show CDR1 as SGHAT and CDR2 as FQDESV (reference sequence). This CDR3 contains 15 residues. The CDR3 DNA is TGTGCCAGCAGCTTAGGAGGACTTCGCACCGGGGAGCTGTTTTTT. Its translation: CASSLGGLRTGELFF. Full variable domain (outside the CDR3, taken from reference TRBV11-1 and TRBJ2-2): EAEVAQSPRYKITEKSQAVAFWCDPISGHATLYWYRQILGQGPELLVQFQDESVVDDSQLPKDRFSAERLKGVDSTLKIQPAELGDSAMYLCASSLGGLRTGELFFGEGSRLTVL.